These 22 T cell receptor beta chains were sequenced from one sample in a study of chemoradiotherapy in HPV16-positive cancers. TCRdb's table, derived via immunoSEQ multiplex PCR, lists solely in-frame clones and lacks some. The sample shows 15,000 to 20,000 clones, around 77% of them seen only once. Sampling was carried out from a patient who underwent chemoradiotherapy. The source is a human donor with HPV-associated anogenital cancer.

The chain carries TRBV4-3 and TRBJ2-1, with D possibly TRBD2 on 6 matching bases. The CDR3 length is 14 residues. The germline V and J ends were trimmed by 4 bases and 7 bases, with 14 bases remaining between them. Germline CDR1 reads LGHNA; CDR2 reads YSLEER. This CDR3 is CASSPGVVENEQFF. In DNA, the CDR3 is TGCGCCAGCAGCCCGGGGGTCGTGGAAAATGAGCAGTTCTTC.

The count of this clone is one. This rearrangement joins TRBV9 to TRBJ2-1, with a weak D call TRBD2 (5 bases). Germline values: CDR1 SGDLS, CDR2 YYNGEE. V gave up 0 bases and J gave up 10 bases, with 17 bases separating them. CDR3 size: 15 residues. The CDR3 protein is CASSVEAVSWREQFF. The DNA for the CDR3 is TGTGCCAGCAGCGTAGAGGCCGTCTCTTGGAGGGAGCAGTTCTTC.

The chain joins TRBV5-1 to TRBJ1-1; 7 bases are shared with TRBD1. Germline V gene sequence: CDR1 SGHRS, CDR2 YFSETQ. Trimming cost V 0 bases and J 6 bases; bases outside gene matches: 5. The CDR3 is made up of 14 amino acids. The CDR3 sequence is CASSLEGGYAEAFF. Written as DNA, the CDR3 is TGCGCCAGCAGCTTGGAAGGGGGCTACGCTGAAGCTTTCTTT.

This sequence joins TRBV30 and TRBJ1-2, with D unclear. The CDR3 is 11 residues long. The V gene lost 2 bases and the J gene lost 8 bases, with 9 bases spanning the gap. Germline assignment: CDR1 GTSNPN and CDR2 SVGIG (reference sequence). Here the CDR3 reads CAWSLGDGYTF. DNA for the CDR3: TGTGCCTGGAGTTTGGGAGACGGCTACACCTTC.

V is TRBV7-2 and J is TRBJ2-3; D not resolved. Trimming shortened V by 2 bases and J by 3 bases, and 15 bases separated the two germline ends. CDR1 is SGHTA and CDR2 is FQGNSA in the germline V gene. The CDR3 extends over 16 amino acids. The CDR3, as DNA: TGTGCCAGCAGCTTATTCAGTCGGACGAGAACAGATACGCAGTATTTT. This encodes CASSLFSRTRTDTQYF.

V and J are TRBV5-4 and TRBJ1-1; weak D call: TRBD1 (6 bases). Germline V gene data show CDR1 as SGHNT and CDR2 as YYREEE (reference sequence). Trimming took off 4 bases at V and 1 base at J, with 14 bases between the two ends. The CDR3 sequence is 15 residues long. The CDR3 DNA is TGTGCCAGCAGCACCAGACAGGCCTCGAACACTGAAGCTTTCTTT. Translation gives CASSTRQASNTEAFF. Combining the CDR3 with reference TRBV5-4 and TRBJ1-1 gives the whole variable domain ETGVTQSPTHLIKTRGQQVTLRCSSQSGHNTVSWYQQALGQGPQFIFQYYREEENGRGNFPPRFSGLQFPNYSSELNVNALELDDSALYLCASSTRQASNTEAFFGQGTRLTVV.

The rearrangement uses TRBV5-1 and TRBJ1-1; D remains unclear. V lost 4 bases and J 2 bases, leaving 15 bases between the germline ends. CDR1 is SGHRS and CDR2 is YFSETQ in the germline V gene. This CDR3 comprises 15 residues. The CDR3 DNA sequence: TGCGCCAGCAGCCCGGGCGTCCCGAGAAACACTGAAGCTTTCTTT. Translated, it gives CASSPGVPRNTEAFF.

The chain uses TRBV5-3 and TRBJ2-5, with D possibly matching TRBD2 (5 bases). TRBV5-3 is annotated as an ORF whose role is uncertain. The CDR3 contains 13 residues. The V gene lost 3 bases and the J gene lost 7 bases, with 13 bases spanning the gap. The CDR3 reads CARSSGPAGTQYF. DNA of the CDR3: TGTGCCAGAAGCTCAGGACCCGCGGGGACCCAGTACTTC.

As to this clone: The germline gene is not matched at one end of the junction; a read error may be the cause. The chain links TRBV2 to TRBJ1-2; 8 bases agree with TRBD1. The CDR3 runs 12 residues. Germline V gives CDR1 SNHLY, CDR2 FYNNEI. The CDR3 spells CASNERTGYFTF. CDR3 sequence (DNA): TGTGCCAGCAATGAACGGACAGGGTATTTCACCTTC.

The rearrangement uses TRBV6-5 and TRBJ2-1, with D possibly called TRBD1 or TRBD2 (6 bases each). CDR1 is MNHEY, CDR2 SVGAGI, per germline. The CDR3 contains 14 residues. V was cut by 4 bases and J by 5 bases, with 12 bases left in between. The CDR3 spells CASSFGGANNEQFF. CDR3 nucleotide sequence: TGTGCCAGCAGTTTCGGGGGCGCTAACAATGAGCAGTTCTTC.

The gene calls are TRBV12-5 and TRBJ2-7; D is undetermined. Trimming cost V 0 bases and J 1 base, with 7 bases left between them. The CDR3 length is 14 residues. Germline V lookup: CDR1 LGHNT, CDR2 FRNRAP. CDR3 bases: TGTGCTAGTGGTTTGGTACCCCGGTCCTACGAGCAGTACTTC. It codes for CASGLVPRSYEQYF.

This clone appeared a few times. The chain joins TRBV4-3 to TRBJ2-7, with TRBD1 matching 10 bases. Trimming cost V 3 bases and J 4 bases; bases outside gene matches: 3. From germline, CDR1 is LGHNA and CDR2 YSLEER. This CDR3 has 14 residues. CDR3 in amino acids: CASSHADRGYEQYF. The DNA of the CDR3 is TGCGCCAGCAGCCACGCGGACAGGGGGTACGAGCAGTACTTC.

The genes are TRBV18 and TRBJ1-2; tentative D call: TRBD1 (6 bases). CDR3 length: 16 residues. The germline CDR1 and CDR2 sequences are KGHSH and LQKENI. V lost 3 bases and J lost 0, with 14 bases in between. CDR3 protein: CASSPVIGDTNYGYTF. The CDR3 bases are TGTGCCAGCTCACCGGTCATCGGGGACACTAACTATGGCTACACCTTC.

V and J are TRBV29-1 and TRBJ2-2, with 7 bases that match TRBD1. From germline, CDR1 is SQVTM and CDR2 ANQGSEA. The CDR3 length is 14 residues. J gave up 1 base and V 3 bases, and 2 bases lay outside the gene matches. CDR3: CSVDRTGNTGELFF. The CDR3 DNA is TGCAGCGTTGATAGGACAGGGAACACCGGGGAGCTGTTTTTT.

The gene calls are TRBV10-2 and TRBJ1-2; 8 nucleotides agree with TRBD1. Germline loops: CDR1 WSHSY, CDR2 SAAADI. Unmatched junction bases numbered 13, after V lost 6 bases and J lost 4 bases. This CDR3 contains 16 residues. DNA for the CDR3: TGCGCCAGCAGCAAAAATAAACAGGGGGAGGCCTATGGCTACACCTTC. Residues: CASSKNKQGEAYGYTF.

CDR3 protein: CASSLDAALYGYTF. The CDR3 region has the DNA TGTGCCAGCAGCTTGGACGCAGCCCTCTATGGCTACACCTTC. The V gene is TRBV5-6, the J gene TRBJ1-2; D remains ambiguous. CDR3 size: 14 residues. Germline-derived CDR1 and CDR2 are SGHDT and YYEEEE. V was clipped by 0 bases and J by 4 bases, with 10 bases between them. Full variable domain (remainder filled in from reference TRBV5-6 and TRBJ1-2): DAGVTQSPTHLIKTRGQQVTLRCSPKSGHDTVSWYQQALGQGPQFIFQYYEEEERQRGNFPDRFSGHQFPNYSSELNVNALLLGDSALYLCASSLDAALYGYTFGSGTRLTVV.

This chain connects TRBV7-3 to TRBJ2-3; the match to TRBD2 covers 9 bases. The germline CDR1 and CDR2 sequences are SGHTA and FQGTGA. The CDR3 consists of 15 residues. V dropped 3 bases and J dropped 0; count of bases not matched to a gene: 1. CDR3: CASSFSGGSTDTQYF. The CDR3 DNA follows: TGTGCCAGCAGCTTTAGCGGGGGTAGCACAGATACGCAGTATTTT.

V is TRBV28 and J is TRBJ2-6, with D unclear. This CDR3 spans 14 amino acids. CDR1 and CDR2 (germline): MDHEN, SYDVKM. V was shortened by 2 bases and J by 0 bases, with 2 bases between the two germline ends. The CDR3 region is CASSLLSGANVLTF. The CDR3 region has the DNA TGTGCCAGCAGTTTACTCTCTGGGGCCAACGTCCTGACTTTC.

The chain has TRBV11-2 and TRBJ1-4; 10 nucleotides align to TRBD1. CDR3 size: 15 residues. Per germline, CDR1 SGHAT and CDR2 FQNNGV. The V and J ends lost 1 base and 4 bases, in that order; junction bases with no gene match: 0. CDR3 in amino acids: CASSLGTGGNEKLFF. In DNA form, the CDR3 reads TGTGCCAGCAGCTTAGGGACAGGGGGTAATGAAAAACTGTTTTTT.

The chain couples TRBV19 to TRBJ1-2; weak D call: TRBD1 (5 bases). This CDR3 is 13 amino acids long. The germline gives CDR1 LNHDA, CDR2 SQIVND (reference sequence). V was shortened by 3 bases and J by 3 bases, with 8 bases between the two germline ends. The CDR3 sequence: CASSMGPYYGYTF. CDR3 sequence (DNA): TGTGCCAGTAGTATGGGACCTTACTATGGCTACACCTTC.

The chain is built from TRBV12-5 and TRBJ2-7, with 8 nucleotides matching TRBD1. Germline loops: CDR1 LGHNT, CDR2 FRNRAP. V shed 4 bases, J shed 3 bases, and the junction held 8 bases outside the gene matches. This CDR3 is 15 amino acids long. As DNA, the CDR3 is TGTGCTAGTGGTTCGGACCGGACAGGGAGCTACGAGCAGTACTTC. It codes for CASGSDRTGSYEQYF.

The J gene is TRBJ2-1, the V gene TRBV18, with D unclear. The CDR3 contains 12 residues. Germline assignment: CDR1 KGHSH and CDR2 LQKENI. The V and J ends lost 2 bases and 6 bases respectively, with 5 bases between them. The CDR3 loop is CASSPDSNEQFF. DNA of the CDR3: TGTGCCAGCTCACCAGATTCCAATGAGCAGTTCTTC. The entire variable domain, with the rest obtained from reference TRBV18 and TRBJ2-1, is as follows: NAGVMQNPRHLVRRRGQEARLRCSPMKGHSHVYWYRQLPEEGLKFMVYLQKENIIDESGMPKERFSAEFPKEGPSILRIQQVVRGDSAAYFCASSPDSNEQFFGPGTRLTVL.